Presented here are 22 T cell receptor beta chains from one specimen sequenced in a study of regulatory dendritic cells for organ transplantation. Produced via immunoSEQ multiplex PCR; TCRdb's table is partial and in-frame only. This table holds about 34,000 clones, roughly 89% found once. The specimen was naive CD4+ T cells from blood. Indicated subset: CD45RA+ naive T cells. The receptor set was obtained from a human donor in good health.

The chain links TRBV19 to TRBJ2-7, with D possibly being TRBD1 (6 bases). CDR1 is LNHDA, CDR2 SQIVND, per germline (reference sequence). This CDR3 region has 15 residues. V lost 3 bases and J 1 base, leaving 13 bases between the germline ends. The chain's CDR3 is CASSIHRATSYEQYF. In nucleotides, the CDR3 is TGTGCCAGTAGTATCCACAGGGCCACGTCCTACGAGCAGTACTTC.

This clone was observed a few times. This rearrangement joins TRBV30 to TRBJ1-1; possibly TRBD1 for D (6 bases). The CDR3 extends over 13 amino acids. Germline CDR1 GTSNPN, CDR2 SVGIG (reference sequence). The V and J ends lost 5 bases and 11 bases respectively, with 21 bases between them. The CDR3 here is CAWSQGRGKGAFF. Here the CDR3 DNA reads TGTGCCTGGTCCCAGGGGAGGGGAAAGGGGGCTTTCTTT.

The rearrangement links TRBV25-1 to TRBJ2-3; tentative D call: TRBD2 (6 bases). The CDR3 sequence is 15 residues long. Trimming took 5 bases from V and 1 from J, leaving 13 bases between them. The V gene's germline CDR1 is MGHDK and CDR2 SYGVNS. CDR3 nucleotides: TGTGCCAGCAGTTGGAGGGGAAGCGGCACAGATACGCAGTATTTT. Protein product: CASSWRGSGTDTQYF.

V usage is TRBV4-2 and J usage is TRBJ2-3, with TRBD2 matching over 8 bases. The CDR3 runs 17 residues. The J segment lost 2 bases and the V segment lost 4 bases, leaving 11 bases of the junction unmatched. Germline V gene sequence: CDR1 LGHNA, CDR2 YNFKEQ. CDR3 DNA sequence: TGTGCCAGCAGCCGAGACCGAGGACTAGCCATCACAGATACGCAGTATTTT. Translation: CASSRDRGLAITDTQYF.

The genes are TRBV6-6 and TRBJ1-1; 10 nucleotides line up with TRBD1. V was pared by 6 bases and J by 6 bases, with 10 bases of the junction left unmatched. Germline loops: CDR1 MNHNY, CDR2 SVGAGI (reference sequence). The CDR3 extends over 15 amino acids. The CDR3 reads CASSSGQGFVAEAFF. The CDR3 nucleotides are TGTGCCAGCAGCTCGGGACAGGGGTTCGTGGCTGAAGCTTTCTTT.

V and J are TRBV6-5 and TRBJ1-1, with D perhaps matching TRBD1 (6 bases). The CDR3 extends over 15 amino acids. V was trimmed by 6 bases and J by 4 bases, leaving 18 bases between them. Germline assignment: CDR1 MNHEY and CDR2 SVGAGI. This CDR3 reads CASRSRGRGSTEAFF. DNA of the CDR3: TGTGCCAGCAGGTCCAGGGGCAGAGGGAGCACTGAAGCTTTCTTT.

V and J are TRBV19 and TRBJ1-1; D unclear. CDR3 length equals 14 residues. The germline V gene encodes CDR1 LNHDA and CDR2 SQIVND (reference sequence). Trimming pared 5 bases from V and 0 bases from J, leaving 10 bases between. CDR3 sequence reads: CASSATTLNTEAFF. The CDR3 DNA follows: TGTGCCAGTAGTGCGACGACACTGAACACTGAAGCTTTCTTT.

The chain is built from TRBV15 and TRBJ2-5; D may match TRBD1 or TRBD2 (5 bases each). The CDR3 contains 15 residues. V was cut by 9 bases and J by 5 bases, with 22 bases left in between. Germline V gene sequence: CDR1 LNHNV, CDR2 YYDKDF (reference sequence). For the CDR3, the DNA is TGTGCCACGAGATACGGGACCCTAGAGCGGGAGACCCAGTACTTC. Translation gives CATRYGTLERETQYF.

The chain combines TRBV19 with TRBJ1-3; 7 bases agree with TRBD1. The CDR3 loop spans 16 amino acids. Germline V gives CDR1 LNHDA, CDR2 SQIVND (reference sequence). J gave up 4 bases and V 6 bases, and 12 bases lay outside the gene matches. The CDR3 is CASRATGSNRGNTIYF. The DNA of the CDR3 is TGTGCCAGTAGGGCGACAGGGTCCAACCGGGGAAACACCATATATTTT.

The chain couples TRBV12-5 to TRBJ1-4; weak D call: TRBD1 (6 bases). Trimming shortened V by 5 bases and J by 8 bases, and 15 bases separated the two germline ends. CDR1 is LGHNT and CDR2 is FRNRAP in the germline V gene. The CDR3 covers 14 residues. The CDR3 DNA reads as TGTGCTAGTGGTCGTTGGACAGATCTAGAAAAACTGTTTTTT. Translation: CASGRWTDLEKLFF.

The chain employs TRBV13 and TRBJ2-7; D might be TRBD1 (6 bases). Deletions cut 5 bases from V and 3 bases from J, with 14 bases between. This CDR3 contains 14 residues. Germline assignment: CDR1 PRHDT and CDR2 FYEKMQ (reference sequence). CDR3 sequence reads: CASSGRGQNYEQYF. The CDR3 coding sequence is TGTGCCAGCAGCGGCAGGGGCCAAAACTACGAGCAGTACTTC.

This chain connects TRBV19 to TRBJ1-1; D ambiguous. V dropped 3 bases and J dropped 5 bases, with 4 bases sitting between them. The CDR3 is 11 amino acids. Germline lookup yields CDR1 LNHDA and CDR2 SQIVND (reference sequence). The CDR3 here is CASSMRTEAFF. DNA for the CDR3: TGTGCCAGTAGTATGAGGACTGAAGCTTTCTTT.

The chain recombines TRBV6-5 with TRBJ2-7, with D maybe TRBD2 (5 bases). V lost 8 bases and J lost 2, with 13 bases in between. This CDR3 spans 13 amino acids. Per germline, CDR1 MNHEY and CDR2 SVGAGI. The CDR3 sequence is CASGRGSPYEQYF. For the CDR3, the DNA is TGTGCCAGCGGTCGGGGTAGTCCCTACGAGCAGTACTTC.

The gene calls are TRBV10-3 and TRBJ1-5; 7 positions agree with TRBD1. Germline V CDR1 and CDR2: ENHRY, SYGVKD. The CDR3 consists of 15 residues. V gave up 6 bases and J gave up 0 bases; unmatched junction bases: 5. This CDR3 is CAISGTDYSNQPQHF. CDR3 sequence (DNA): TGTGCCATCAGCGGGACAGATTATAGCAATCAGCCCCAGCATTTT.

The J gene is TRBJ2-1, the V gene TRBV30; 9 bases align to TRBD2. CDR3 length equals 16 residues. The V gene end was trimmed by 0 bases and the J gene end by 4 bases; junction bases not matched to a gene: 7. Germline V gene data show CDR1 as GTSNPN and CDR2 as SVGIG (reference sequence). The CDR3 DNA follows: TGTGCCTGGAGTGTTAGTGTTGCGGGAGGGTACAATGAGCAGTTCTTC. Protein product: CAWSVSVAGGYNEQFF.

The V gene is TRBV5-4, the J gene TRBJ2-1, with 10 bases aligning to TRBD2. CDR3 length: 16 residues. Germline V gene lookup returns CDR1 SGHNT and CDR2 YYREEE (reference sequence). The V segment lost 0 bases and the J segment 10 bases; nucleotides outside the gene matches: 10. CDR3 sequence reads: CASSLGSGREEREQFF. The CDR3 DNA follows: TGTGCCAGCAGCTTGGGCAGCGGGAGGGAAGAGCGGGAGCAGTTCTTC.

The genes are TRBV27 and TRBJ2-2; TRBD2 matches at 10 bases. Per the germline V gene, CDR1 is MNHEY and CDR2 is SMNVEV (reference sequence). This CDR3 is built from 15 residues. V lost 10 bases to trimming and J lost 2 bases; unmatched junction nucleotides: 7. CDR3 in amino acids: CATKRGGLNTGELFF. In nucleotides, the CDR3 is TGTGCCACCAAGCGGGGGGGATTAAACACCGGGGAGCTGTTTTTT.

There are a few counts of this clone. The chain is built from TRBV6-1 and TRBJ2-1; TRBD2 agrees at 10 bases. The trim removed 2 bases at V and 5 bases at J, leaving 6 bases unmatched. This CDR3 comprises 16 residues. Germline V gene sequence: CDR1 MNHNS, CDR2 SASEGT. This CDR3 reads CASSESGRGADNEQFF. In nucleotides, the CDR3 is TGTGCCAGCAGTGAAAGCGGGAGGGGGGCAGACAATGAGCAGTTCTTC.

This clone has a single count. The gene calls are TRBV9 and TRBJ2-7, with D perhaps matching TRBD2 (5 bases). The V end was cut by 0 bases, the J end by 4 bases, with 14 bases between. The CDR3 contains 15 residues. Germline V gene lookup returns CDR1 SGDLS and CDR2 YYNGEE. CDR3 in amino acids: CASSVAPRVQYEQYF. In nucleotides, the CDR3 is TGTGCCAGCAGCGTAGCTCCGCGGGTTCAGTACGAGCAGTACTTC.

The chain carries TRBV2 and TRBJ2-3, with 9 bases matching TRBD2. This CDR3 has 15 residues. Germline trimming cut 4 bases from V and 6 bases from J; bases unmatched to any gene: 8. Germline V gene lookup returns CDR1 SNHLY and CDR2 FYNNEI. The CDR3 coding sequence is TGTGCCAGCAGTGGGGAATTAGCGGGGGTCGATACGCAGTATTTT. It is translated as CASSGELAGVDTQYF. The entire variable domain, with the rest obtained from reference TRBV2 and TRBJ2-3, is as follows: EPEVTQTPSHQVTQMGQEVILRCVPISNHLYFYWYRQILGQKVEFLVSFYNNEISEKSEIFDDQFSVERPDGSNFTLKIRSTKLEDSAMYFCASSGELAGVDTQYFGPGTRLTVL.

This chain uses TRBV25-1 with TRBJ2-1; no firm D call. The CDR3 covers 14 residues. V lost 3 bases and J 9 bases, leaving 15 bases between the germline ends. The germline CDR1 and CDR2 sequences are MGHDK and SYGVNS. The DNA for the CDR3 is TGTGCCAGCAGTGATGCAGCAACCTTAGGTGAGCAGTTCTTC. This encodes CASSDAATLGEQFF.

The chain carries TRBV25-1 and TRBJ1-4; D remains ambiguous. V shed 2 bases and J shed 7 bases, with 14 bases lying between them. CDR1 and CDR2 (germline): MGHDK, SYGVNS. This CDR3 is built from 15 residues. This CDR3 is CASSEIYPAGEKLFF. Written as DNA, the CDR3 is TGTGCCAGCAGTGAAATTTATCCCGCGGGTGAAAAACTGTTTTTT.